These T cell receptor beta chains were read from a single sample in a study of cytomegalovirus exposure and HLA in healthy donors. The assay was immunoSEQ multiplex PCR, and TCRdb's table has in-frame clones only and misses some. This table holds 150,000 to 200,000 clones, approximately 89% found once. The sample was PBMCs. Every receptor here comes from a man between 18 and 29 years old in good health and CMV-seropositive. CDR3s include the opening cysteine and the closing phenylalanine or tryptophan. Fields, in order: clone size, V gene, J gene, D gene, CDR3 protein. D genes are given only for firm matches. Size values are once, few and many counts, or a class for expanded clones, and some rows have none.

>NA|TRBV4-1|TRBJ2-7|NA
CASSQGGGTISYEQYF
>NA|TRBV9|TRBJ1-1|NA
CASSAGATGRTEAFF
>NA|TRBV6-5|TRBJ2-7|TRBD2
CASSSPGRSSYEQYF
>NA|TRBV7-2|TRBJ1-2|NA
CASSLTDSHGYTF
>once|TRBV7-9|TRBJ1-4|NA
CASSFGGADEKLFF
>NA|TRBV27|TRBJ2-5|NA
CASSSGETQYF
>NA|TRBV9|TRBJ2-1|NA
CASSPRLRPNEQFF
>NA|TRBV12-2|TRBJ2-2|NA
CASRFGLAGVQTGELFF
>NA|TRBV6-4|TRBJ1-6|NA
CASSDRTSSSPLHF
>NA|TRBV19|TRBJ1-2|NA
CASSIDRDYGYTF
>NA|TRBV7-9|TRBJ1-2|NA
CASSFGSRDYGYTF
>NA|TRBV4-3|TRBJ2-6|TRBD2
CASSQDSLGGAGANVLTF
>NA|TRBV27|TRBJ2-7|TRBD1
CASSRGTVSSSYEQYF
>NA|TRBV4-3|TRBJ2-1|TRBD2
CASSQDGASGSYNEQFF
>NA|TRBV11-2|TRBJ1-4|TRBD1
CASSPQGTNEKLFF
>NA|TRBV9|TRBJ2-1|TRBD2
CASSPRGAGGHLNEQFF
>few|TRBV7-9|TRBJ2-7|NA
CASSDSSYEQYF
>NA|TRBV11-2|TRBJ1-5|TRBD1
CASSLGPGGFNQPQHF
>NA|TRBV7-6|TRBJ2-7|TRBD1
CASSRSDRGHEQYF
>NA|TRBV29-1|TRBJ1-3|TRBD1
CSARAGTGAGNTIYF
>once|TRBV5-4|TRBJ1-4|TRBD1
CASSSWTGGSEKLFF
>once|TRBV6-1|TRBJ1-4|NA
CASWGGHANEKLFF
>NA|TRBV29-1|TRBJ1-1|TRBD1
CSARTGQMNTEAFF
>NA|TRBV7-8|TRBJ2-3|TRBD2
CASSLAGLLAGEDTDTQYF
>NA|TRBV19|TRBJ2-2|TRBD1
CASSIARTGTDTGELFF
>NA|TRBV14|TRBJ2-7|NA
CASSQGERAYEQYF
>once|TRBV5-8|TRBJ2-7|NA
CASSRDTRGYEQYF
>NA|TRBV27|TRBJ2-7|TRBD1
CASSLSTGARYEQYF
>NA|TRBV2|TRBJ2-7|NA
CASSTGGHEQYF
>once|TRBV4-3|TRBJ2-7|NA
CASSHKISQGLPLPYEQYF
>NA|TRBV7-9|TRBJ1-6|NA
CASSLFIGANNSPLHF
>NA|TRBV25-1|TRBJ1-1|NA
CASSDRNTEAFF
>NA|TRBV9|TRBJ2-1|TRBD1
CASSGPDRGPNEQFF
>NA|TRBV28|TRBJ2-1|TRBD2
CASSREGRQFF
>few|TRBV27|TRBJ2-1|TRBD2
CASHPIGGRVYEQFF
>NA|TRBV9|TRBJ2-7|TRBD2
CASSAGLSGDYEQYF
>NA|TRBV6-6|TRBJ1-1|NA
CASSYPGENTEAFF
>NA|TRBV30|TRBJ1-3|NA
CAGGGPLSSGNTIYF
>NA|TRBV4-1|TRBJ2-1|NA
CASSQGGPGEQFF
>NA|TRBV7-2|TRBJ1-1|NA
CASSLVKGQTEAFF
>NA|TRBV2|TRBJ2-5|TRBD2
CASSAYLGLAGIETQYF
>NA|TRBV5-4|TRBJ2-1|TRBD2
CASSTRTSGGAEQFF
>NA|TRBV5-4|TRBJ1-2|TRBD1
CASRRPGQGAYGYTF
>few|TRBV11-2|TRBJ2-7|NA
CASSVGGLTQGEQYF
>NA|TRBV27|TRBJ2-4|NA
CAGHPIRGKNIQYF
>NA|TRBV7-8|TRBJ2-1|TRBD2
CASSRTSGNEQFF
>NA|TRBV5-4|TRBJ1-1|NA
CASSSGQRNTEAFF
>NA|TRBV4-1|TRBJ2-7|NA
CASSQVDGEGAYEQYF
>NA|TRBV7-2|TRBJ2-7|NA
CASSPPGASYEQYF
>NA|TRBV9|TRBJ1-3|NA
CASSDSPSSGNTIYF